A single sample gave rise to the 22 T cell receptor beta chains below, sequenced in a study of CD8 T cells in Susac syndrome. Reverse transcription used about 0.45 to 1 ug RNA and random hexamers. TCRdb passed the immunoSEQ multiplex PCR reads through MiXCR, listing each CDR3 protein once. The data contain tens of thousands of distinct CDR3 sequences, about 93% of them singletons. The source material was CD4+ T cells from PBMCs. All receptors come from a human donor with Susac syndrome.

This clonotype has only one observation. The CDR3: CASSPGRGGNSYNEQFF. The CDR3 DNA is TGTGCCAGCTCACCAGGGCGGGGGGGCAACTCCTACAATGAGCAGTTCTTC. The chain combines TRBV18 with TRBJ2-1, with 9 bases fitting TRBD2. This CDR3 has 17 amino acids. CDR1 is KGHSH and CDR2 is LQKENI in the germline V gene. With 2 bases clipped from V and 0 bases from J, the junction kept 5 bases outside the gene matches.

The chain has TRBV12-3 or TRBV12-4 and TRBJ2-5, with no clear D. CDR3 size: 13 residues. Trimming removed 8 bases from V and 5 bases from J, with 15 bases in between. The CDR3 DNA reads as TGTGCCAGCCGGAAAGACCCGCGGGAGACCCAGTACTTC. It is translated as CASRKDPRETQYF.

V is TRBV6-2 or TRBV6-3 and J is TRBJ2-1; 11 nucleotides agree with TRBD2. This CDR3 spans 17 amino acids. Germline loops: CDR1 MNHEY, CDR2 SVGEGT. J lost 1 base, V lost 7 bases, and 9 bases had no gene match. The CDR3 sequence: CASNSGRAPGSYNEQFF. Written as DNA, the CDR3 is TGTGCCAGCAATAGCGGGAGGGCCCCGGGATCCTACAATGAGCAGTTCTTC.

V gene TRBV2 combines with J gene TRBJ2-3; D not resolved. V was shortened by 7 bases and J by 3 bases, with 14 bases between the two germline ends. Per germline, CDR1 SNHLY and CDR2 FYNNEI. CDR3 size: 14 residues. In nucleotides, the CDR3 is TGTGCCAGCAACTCCCGGTGGGAAACAGATACGCAGTATTTT. It is translated as CASNSRWETDTQYF.

The chain is built from TRBV7-2 and TRBJ2-3, with D tentatively TRBD2 (6 bases). The ends were cut back, 7 bases at V and 2 bases at J, with 13 bases in the middle. Germline V gene lookup returns CDR1 SGHTA and CDR2 FQGNSA. The CDR3 is 14 residues long. CDR3 amino acids: CASMLGGSTDTQYF. The CDR3 DNA is TGTGCCAGCATGCTCGGGGGATCCACAGATACGCAGTATTTT.

V and J are TRBV5-1 and TRBJ2-5; TRBD1 might be the D (6 bases). The V gene lost 1 base and the J gene lost 5 bases, with 15 bases spanning the gap. Germline CDR1 reads SGHRS; CDR2 reads YFSETQ. This CDR3 comprises 15 residues. CDR3 bases: TGCGCCAGCAGCTTGCAGGCTGGGGGCTATGAGACCCAGTACTTC. Translation: CASSLQAGGYETQYF.

V is TRBV10-2 and J is TRBJ2-2; D possibly matches TRBD1 or TRBD2 (5 bases each). Trimming shortened V by 4 bases and J by 3 bases, and 6 bases separated the two germline ends. Germline V gives CDR1 WSHSY, CDR2 SAAADI. This CDR3 is built from 13 residues. CDR3 in amino acids: CASSVGHTGELFF. The CDR3 DNA reads TGCGCCAGCAGTGTGGGACACACCGGGGAGCTGTTTTTT.

The chain has TRBV20-1 and TRBJ1-5, with 9 bases matching TRBD1. Losses at the gene ends were 4 bases for V and 6 bases for J; bases not matched to a gene: 4. This CDR3 contains 13 residues. From germline, CDR1 is DFQATT and CDR2 SNEGSKA (reference sequence). The CDR3 protein is CSAITGGGQPQHF. CDR3 nucleotides: TGCAGTGCTATCACAGGGGGCGGTCAGCCCCAGCATTTT.

The gene calls are TRBV4-3 and TRBJ2-5, with 9 bases matching TRBD2. Germline V lookup: CDR1 LGHNA, CDR2 YSLEER. The junction had 4 bases not matched to a gene; V was cut back by 0 bases and J by 5 bases. The CDR3 contains 15 residues. CDR3 in amino acids: CASSQDGREGETQYF. DNA of the CDR3: TGCGCCAGCAGCCAAGATGGGCGGGAGGGGGAGACCCAGTACTTC.

The chain employs TRBV29-1 and TRBJ2-7; D might be TRBD2 (6 bases). The length of the CDR3 is 12 residues. Germline CDR1 and CDR2: SQVTM and ANQGSEA. V shed 4 bases and J shed 4 bases, with 11 bases lying between them. The CDR3 region is CSVVVRGYEQYF. The CDR3, as DNA: TGCAGCGTTGTAGTCCGGGGGTACGAGCAGTACTTC.

The rearrangement joins TRBV5-1 to TRBJ1-6; the D gene is possibly TRBD1 (6 bases). V was trimmed by 0 bases and J by 5 bases, leaving 12 bases between them. Germline V gives CDR1 SGHRS, CDR2 YFSETQ. The CDR3 loop spans 16 amino acids. CDR3 sequence reads: CASSLAPGQNNSPLHF. In DNA, the CDR3 is TGCGCCAGCAGCTTGGCCCCCGGACAGAATAATTCACCCCTCCACTTT.

The chain couples TRBV4-3 to TRBJ1-4; 7 nucleotides line up with TRBD1. CDR3 size: 17 residues. V was clipped by 4 bases and J by 0 bases; unmatched bases: 8. CDR1 and CDR2 from the germline V gene are LGHNA and YSLEER. The CDR3 spells CASSRRTGGSTNEKLFF. In DNA form, the CDR3 reads TGCGCCAGCAGCCGAAGGACAGGAGGATCAACTAATGAAAAACTGTTTTTT.

In DNA form, the CDR3 reads TGTGCCAGCAGCTTAGGGGACTACGAGCAGTACTTC. This codes for CASSLGDYEQYF. This chain connects TRBV11-3 to TRBJ2-7; D not resolved. The CDR3 sequence is 12 residues long. Germline CDR1 and CDR2: SGHNT and YENEEA. V lost 1 base and J lost 3, with 4 bases in between.

A few counts support this clonotype. The V gene is TRBV7-2, the J gene TRBJ1-5; 9 bases agree with TRBD1. From germline, CDR1 is SGHTA and CDR2 FQGNSA. The CDR3 extends over 14 amino acids. V trimming: 7 bases; J trimming: 7 bases; junction bases outside the gene matches: 8. This CDR3 is CASNRGQGDQPQHF. The CDR3 DNA sequence: TGTGCCAGCAACCGGGGACAGGGCGACCAGCCCCAGCATTTT. The full variable domain, in which reference TRBV7-2 and TRBJ1-5 provide the parts outside the CDR3, is GAGVSQSPSNKVTEKGKDVELRCDPISGHTALYWYRQSLGQGLEFLIYFQGNSAPDKSGLPSDRFSAERTGGSVSTLTIQRTQQEDSAVYLCASNRGQGDQPQHFGDGTRLSIL.

The chain uses TRBV14 and TRBJ2-3, with 8 bases that match TRBD2. This CDR3 spans 15 amino acids. Germline loops: CDR1 SGHDN, CDR2 FVKESK. Trimming took 5 bases from V and 0 from J; bases not matched to a gene: 4. In DNA form, the CDR3 reads TGTGCCAGCAGCTTAAGACTAGCGAGCACAGATACGCAGTATTTT. Its protein product is CASSLRLASTDTQYF.

V is TRBV15 and J is TRBJ2-7; TRBD2 might be the D (6 bases). The V end was cut by 0 bases, the J end by 7 bases, with 19 bases between. The germline gives CDR1 LNHNV, CDR2 YYDKDF (reference sequence). The CDR3 consists of 16 residues. Written as DNA, the CDR3 is TGTGCCACCAGCAGAGAGAGCGGCAGGGAGGTCGTAGAGCAGTACTTC. Translation: CATSRESGREVVEQYF.

The chain carries TRBV20-1 and TRBJ2-5; tentative D call: TRBD2 (5 bases). Germline values: CDR1 DFQATT, CDR2 SNEGSKA (reference sequence). The CDR3 runs to 12 residues. V lost 5 bases and J 7 bases, leaving 14 bases between the germline ends. CDR3 coding DNA: TGCAGTGCTGCGGACTGGCCGGGGACCCAGTACTTC. Its translation: CSAADWPGTQYF.

V gene TRBV7-2 combines with J gene TRBJ1-5; 7 positions match TRBD1. CDR3 length: 15 residues. The germline V gene has CDR1 SGHTA and CDR2 FQGNSA. Trimming at V came to 1 base and at J to 6 bases, leaving 6 bases not matched to a gene. The CDR3 DNA reads as TGTGCCAGCAGCTTAGAACAGGGGATCAGTCAGCCCCAGCATTTT. This gives the protein CASSLEQGISQPQHF.

This clonotype showed up just once. The chain's CDR3 is CASSVDPGADGYTF. CDR3 bases: TGTGCCAGCAGCGTAGATCCCGGGGCCGATGGCTACACCTTC. This chain links TRBV9 with TRBJ1-2; D may be TRBD1 (5 bases). V lost 0 bases and J 6 bases, leaving 12 bases between the germline ends. The V gene's germline CDR1 is SGDLS and CDR2 YYNGEE. The CDR3 length is 14 residues.

This chain connects TRBV7-9 to TRBJ1-1; D unresolved. Germline assignment: CDR1 SEHNR and CDR2 FQNEAQ (reference sequence). This CDR3 is built from 16 residues. Deletions cut 4 bases from V and 3 bases from J, with 18 bases between. The CDR3 reads CASSYPLSGLDTEAFF. The DNA of the CDR3 is TGTGCCAGCAGCTACCCGCTGTCAGGATTAGACACTGAAGCTTTCTTT.

J is TRBJ2-3 and V is TRBV7-2, with TRBD1 matching over 8 bases. This CDR3 has 15 residues. With V trimmed by 5 bases and J by 2 bases, 6 bases remained unmatched. Germline-derived CDR1 and CDR2 are SGHTA and FQGNSA. DNA of the CDR3: TGTGCCAGCAGCCCTCGGGACAGGATCACAGATACGCAGTATTTT. This gives the protein CASSPRDRITDTQYF.

The rearrangement links TRBV5-1 to TRBJ2-5; the match to TRBD1 covers 8 bases. This CDR3 spans 16 amino acids. V lost 5 bases, J lost 4 bases, and 13 bases stayed unmatched. Germline V gene sequence: CDR1 SGHRS, CDR2 YFSETQ. This CDR3 reads CASRLSPGQGGETQYF. The CDR3, as DNA: TGCGCCAGCAGGTTGAGCCCCGGACAGGGTGGAGAGACCCAGTACTTC.